The rows below give T cell receptor beta chains drawn from one sample of a study of beta chain features in type 1 diabetes. Sequencing used immunoSEQ multiplex PCR; TCRdb keeps in-frame clones, though not all of them. The sample carries fewer than 400,000 clones, roughly 8% recorded once. The specimen sequenced was central memory CD4+ T cells from blood. These TCRs come from a woman in her late teens or twenties in good health. Each CDR3 is given with its conserved first and last residue. A D gene is named only where the DNA matches it firmly. Some rows have no size entry. The others give once, few or many, or a class for an expanded clone.

D gene | J gene | V gene | clone size | CDR3 DNA | CDR3 protein
NA | TRBJ2-5 | TRBV7-2 | few | TGTGCCAGCACGCCAACTAGAGACCAGACCCAGTACTTC | CASTPTRDQTQYF
TRBD2 | TRBJ2-1 | TRBV28 | NA | TGTGCCAGCAGTTTACTGACTAGCGGGAGGAATGAGCAGTTCTTC | CASSLLTSGRNEQFF
NA | TRBJ1-5 | TRBV7-2 | few | TGTGCCAGCAGCTCAGACGGTAACAATCAGCCCCAGCATTTT | CASSSDGNNQPQHF
NA | TRBJ2-3 | TRBV18 | few | TGTGCCAGCTCACCAAGACAAGCAGATACGCAGTATTTT | CASSPRQADTQYF
TRBD2 | TRBJ2-7 | TRBV7-2 | NA | TGTGCCAGCAGCCCCGGACTAGCGGGAGGGGGTTGGGACGAGCAGTACTTC | CASSPGLAGGGWDEQYF
NA | TRBJ1-5 | TRBV18 | few | TGTGCCAGCTCACCGACCTTTGGGGCGGGTCAGCCCCAGCATTTT | CASSPTFGAGQPQHF
NA | TRBJ2-1 | TRBV7-6 | few | TGTGCCAGCAGCCGCAGCGCTAGCGTTGAGCAGTTCTTC | CASSRSASVEQFF
NA | TRBJ1-1 | TRBV2 | few | TGTGCCAGCAGCGGGGGGTATGAAGCTTTCTTT | CASSGGYEAFF
TRBD2 | TRBJ2-7 | TRBV5-4 | NA | TGTGCCAGCAGCTTGGGCGGGGGAACCTACGAGCAGTACTTC | CASSLGGGTYEQYF
TRBD1 | TRBJ2-1 | TRBV6-5 | NA | TGTGCCAGCAGACACGTCAGGGGGACCGGTGAGCAGTTCTTC | CASRHVRGTGEQFF
TRBD1 | TRBJ1-2 | TRBV18 | NA | TGTGCCAGCTCACCAAATGCCGGGACAGGGAATGGCTACACCTTC | CASSPNAGTGNGYTF
NA | TRBJ2-7 | TRBV28 | NA | TGTGCCAGCAGCCTAGACACCTACGAGCAGTACTTC | CASSLDTYEQYF
NA | TRBJ2-7 | TRBV18 | few | TGTGCCAGCTCACCCAACCCGTTTTACGAGCAGTACTTC | CASSPNPFYEQYF
TRBD1 | TRBJ1-1 | TRBV7-9 | NA | TGTGCCAGCAGCTTGGGACAGGGGAAAACTGAAGCTTTCTTT | CASSLGQGKTEAFF
NA | TRBJ1-2 | TRBV4-2 | few | TGTGCCAGCAGCCAAGATCTGCAGGGAGGCTATGGCTACACCTTC | CASSQDLQGGYGYTF
NA | TRBJ1-5 | TRBV15 | once | TGTGCCACCAGTTTAAAGGGAGATCAGCCCCAGCATTTT | CATSLKGDQPQHF
NA | TRBJ2-3 | TRBV27 | few | TGTGCCAGCAGTTTAATGGGTGGGGATACGCAGTATTTT | CASSLMGGDTQYF
TRBD1 | TRBJ1-3 | TRBV7-9 | NA | TGTGCCAGCAGCTTACGACAGGGCCTCACAGGTGGAAACACCATATATTTT | CASSLRQGLTGGNTIYF
NA | TRBJ1-4 | TRBV10-3 | few | TGTGCCATCAGTGCCGACAGAAGAGCAACTAATGAAAAACTGTTTTTT | CAISADRRATNEKLFF
TRBD2 | TRBJ2-3 | TRBV6-5 | few | TGTGCCACGGGGGGGGATGGCACAGATACGCAGTATTTT | CATGGDGTDTQYF
NA | TRBJ2-3 | TRBV4-2 | few | TGTGCCAGCAGCCAGTCGCCTACGGGGCCAGATACGCAGTATTTT | CASSQSPTGPDTQYF
NA | TRBJ2-7 | TRBV7-7 | NA | TGTGCTAGCAGCCCCGGGGGTTTTCCCTACGAGCAGTACTTC | CASSPGGFPYEQYF
NA | TRBJ2-7 | TRBV2 | NA | TGTGCCAGCGGGGGTGCCTACGAGCAGTACTTC | CASGGAYEQYF
NA | TRBJ1-1 | TRBV4-3 | few | TGCGCCAGCAGCCAAGATCGATGGGGAACTGAAGCTTTCTTT | CASSQDRWGTEAFF
NA | TRBJ2-5 | TRBV18 | many | TGTGCCAGCTCCGACCAGACCCAGTACTTC | CASSDQTQYF
TRBD1 | TRBJ2-1 | TRBV11-1 | NA | TGTGCCAGCAGCCGCGGGACAGGCAATGAGCAGTTCTTC | CASSRGTGNEQFF
TRBD1 | TRBJ1-1 | TRBV5-1 | few | TGCGCCAGCAGCCAACGACAGGGGTCGAACACTGAAGCTTTCTTT | CASSQRQGSNTEAFF
NA | TRBJ2-1 | TRBV15 | few | TGTGCCACCAGCAGCTGGGGTGAGCAGTTCTTC | CATSSWGEQFF
NA | TRBJ1-1 | TRBV7-9 | few | TGTGCCAGCAGCAACCTACAGGGGAACACTGAAGCTTTCTTT | CASSNLQGNTEAFF
NA | TRBJ2-2 | TRBV9 | NA | TGTGCCAGCAGCGTAGGTGGTCGAGCGGCACAAGGAGCCGGGGAGCTGTTTTTT | CASSVGGRAAQGAGELFF
NA | TRBJ2-1 | TRBV5-1 | NA | TGCGCCAGCAGCCCCGACGGCGCAGGCGTGAATGAGCAGTTCTTC | CASSPDGAGVNEQFF
NA | TRBJ2-1 | TRBV21-1 | many | TGTGCCAGCAGCGACGAGACTAGCCCAGACAATGAGCAGTTCTTC | CASSDETSPDNEQFF
NA | TRBJ2-1 | TRBV11-3 | NA | TGTGCCAGCAGCAAGGGAGTTTACAATGAGCAGTTCTTC | CASSKGVYNEQFF
NA | TRBJ2-7 | TRBV6-6 | NA | TGTGCCACCAAAATTGGGGGCGGGCACGAGCAGTACTTC | CATKIGGGHEQYF
NA | TRBJ1-1 | TRBV6-5 | NA | TGTGCCAGCAGTTACTCACAGAACACTGAAGCTTTCTTT | CASSYSQNTEAFF
NA | TRBJ2-7 | TRBV5-1 | NA | TGCGCCAGCAGCTTGACCGGGACGCAGAGAGACGAGCAGTACTTC | CASSLTGTQRDEQYF
TRBD2 | TRBJ2-2 | TRBV4-2 | NA | TGTGCCAGCAGCCAAGCTCCTAGCGGGAGTGCGAACACCGGGGAGCTGTTTTTT | CASSQAPSGSANTGELFF
NA | TRBJ2-1 | TRBV20-1 | NA | TGCAGTGCTAGCGGATACAATGAGCAGTTCTTC | CSASGYNEQFF
NA | TRBJ2-6 | TRBV25-1 | many | TGTGCCAGCAGTGAACAACGTCTGGCAGGGGCCAACGTCCTGACTTTC | CASSEQRLAGANVLTF
NA | TRBJ2-1 | TRBV5-5 | few | TGTGCCAGCAGCATGACGTTAGCCCGTTCCTCCAATGAGCAGTTCTTC | CASSMTLARSSNEQFF
NA | TRBJ2-1 | TRBV10-3 | NA | TGTGCCATCAGTGAACAGAGATACAATGAGCAGTTCTTC | CAISEQRYNEQFF
NA | TRBJ1-5 | TRBV4-2 | few | TGTGCCAGCAGTCCGTGGACGGGTAGCAATCAGCCCCAGCATTTT | CASSPWTGSNQPQHF
TRBD2 | TRBJ2-2 | TRBV7-7 | NA | TGTGCTAGCAGCTTAGGGGTCTCCAGCGGGAGGACCGGGGAGCTGTTTTTT | CASSLGVSSGRTGELFF
NA | TRBJ2-1 | TRBV13 | NA | TGTGCCAGCGGGGTCCGGCTAACTGAGCAGTTCTTC | CASGVRLTEQFF
TRBD2 | TRBJ2-1 | TRBV7-9 | few | TGTGCCAGCAGCCAGGGACTAGTGGGGATCAATGAGCAGTTCTTC | CASSQGLVGINEQFF
NA | TRBJ2-3 | TRBV7-6 | NA | TGTGCCAGCAGCCCTCGGGGCGCAGATACGCAGTATTTT | CASSPRGADTQYF
TRBD2 | TRBJ2-1 | TRBV29-1 | few | TGCAGCGTTGATGGTAGCGGGAGGACATCCTACAATGAGCAGTTCTTC | CSVDGSGRTSYNEQFF
TRBD2 | TRBJ2-1 | TRBV7-2 | few | TGTGCCAGCAGCTCTCCGGGACTAGCGGCCAATGAGCAGTTCTTC | CASSSPGLAANEQFF
NA | TRBJ2-5 | TRBV7-9 | many | TGTGCCAGCAGCTTAGCGAAGGAGACCCAGTACTTC | CASSLAKETQYF
TRBD2 | TRBJ2-1 | TRBV5-6 | NA | TGTGCCAGCAGCTTGGAGTGGACTAGCAATGAGCAGTTCTTC | CASSLEWTSNEQFF
TRBD1 | TRBJ2-7 | TRBV5-6 | NA | TGTGCCAGCAGTTGGACCAGGACAGGGGGTGCCGAGCAGTACTTC | CASSWTRTGGAEQYF
NA | TRBJ2-5 | TRBV2 | few | TGTGCCAGCAGTGCGGAAGGGGGAGAGACCCAGTACTTC | CASSAEGGETQYF
NA | TRBJ2-1 | TRBV7-2 | few | TGTGCCAGCAGAAGTCACCCGCATGAGCAGTTCTTC | CASRSHPHEQFF
NA | TRBJ2-7 | TRBV28 | few | TGTGCCACCATAGATGGGGGGTTCGGCTACGAGCAGTACTTC | CATIDGGFGYEQYF
TRBD2 | TRBJ2-7 | TRBV4-3 | NA | TGCGCCAGCAGCCAAGATGTAAGCGGGAGGTACGAGCAGTACTTC | CASSQDVSGRYEQYF
TRBD1 | TRBJ1-5 | TRBV7-6 | NA | TGTGCCAGCAGCTTAGCGGGACAGGGGTTTCGGTGCAATCAGCCCCAGCATTTT | CASSLAGQGFRCNQPQHF
NA | TRBJ2-1 | TRBV7-9 | few | TGTGCCAGCAGCTTTGTAGGTCGGACCTATAATGAGCAGTTCTTC | CASSFVGRTYNEQFF
NA | TRBJ1-1 | TRBV7-3 | few | TGTGCCAGCAGCTTAGACGCAAGGGCTGAAGCTTTCTTT | CASSLDARAEAFF
TRBD2 | TRBJ2-3 | TRBV4-3 | NA | TGCGCCAGCAGCCAAGAGGTCGTCATTAGCGGGAGACCAGATACGCAGTATTTT | CASSQEVVISGRPDTQYF
NA | TRBJ2-7 | TRBV9 | NA | TGTGCCAGCAGCGAACAGATCGGTTACGAGCAGTACTTC | CASSEQIGYEQYF